The following is a TCR beta chain sequence with its context. The antigen is undetermined. This entry is derived from a study of blood T cells in healthy people across ages. Study-wide points: Age showed a roughly linear inverse relationship with TCR beta diversity per million T cells. Strong correlation was found linking TCR beta diversity to naive T cell percentage.

The CDR3 runs to 14 residues. Germline V gene sequence: CDR1 LGHNA, CDR2 YSLEER. The germline V and J ends were trimmed by 1 base and 7 bases, with 13 bases remaining between them. It was with a sample-barcoded 5' primer and a J-beta primer mix that a second PCR of roughly 6 to 12 cycles was run. Every molecule of cDNA carried a tag from a template-switch adaptor with 12 random nucleotides. No fewer than 3 million CDR3-containing paired-end reads came from each sample. TCRdb redid the calling of the 5' RACE reads with MiXCR, one entry per CDR3 protein. The repertoire holds 1.5 million or so distinct CDR3 sequences, approximately 39% seen once, with approximately 4% in the top ten.

This receptor was identified in a woman between 18 and 29 years old in good health. The sequencing input was blood. V and J are TRBV4-3 and TRBJ1-2; D is uncertain. In DNA, the CDR3 is TGCGCCAGCAGCCAAGTAACACGAGGTGGTGGCTACACCTTC. Its protein product is CASSQVTRGGGYTF.